This T cell receptor (beta chain) was captured by sequencing in a study of shared clonotypes between healthy human individuals. Study-wide results and limits: Sample collection involved blood only; tissue repertoires are likely different. Naive CD4 clonotype sharing across several donors was around 5%.

Points on this clone: Its specificity is not known.

Selected positively for CCR7 and CD45RO-negative, naive CD8 cells excluded terminally differentiated effector memory CD45RA+ cells. Profiling relied on immunoSEQ multiplex PCR, and the TCRdb table lists in-frame clones only, not all of them. The profile shows about 820,000 clones, 80% to 95% of them singletons. Sequencing was carried out using naive CD8+ T cells sorted from blood. The receptor's source is a man aged 30 to 39 in good health.

The CDR3 DNA follows: TGTGCCAGCAGTTTAGACTACCCCTCACACGAGCAGTACTTC. Protein product: CASSLDYPSHEQYF. The chain employs TRBV27 and TRBJ2-7; possibly TRBD2 for D (5 bases). CDR1 MNHEY and CDR2 SMNVEV come from the germline V gene (reference sequence). Trimming took 2 bases from V and 5 from J, leaving 13 bases between them. The CDR3 runs to 14 residues.